One and the same sample provided the 3 T cell receptor beta chains below, sequenced in a study of CD8 T cells in Susac syndrome. Random hexamers were used to reverse transcribe roughly 0.45 to 1 ug of RNA. MiXCR, applied by TCRdb to the immunoSEQ multiplex PCR reads, yields one record per CDR3 protein. The table includes roughly 200,000 distinct CDR3 sequences, 85% to 95% detected once. The material sequenced was CD4+ T cells from PBMCs. The receptor source for this set is a human donor in good health.

The V gene is TRBV6-1, the J gene TRBJ2-7, with 12 bases identical to TRBD2. The CDR3 contains 17 residues. V gave up 5 bases and J gave up 2 bases; unmatched junction bases: 10. CDR1 is MNHNS, CDR2 SASEGT, per germline. The CDR3 DNA sequence: TGTGCCAGCAGTAGTACTAGCGGGGGGTTGCTTACCTACGAGCAGTACTTC. Protein product: CASSSTSGGLLTYEQYF.

This clonotype was observed a handful of times. The chain employs TRBV29-1 and TRBJ1-5; D is undetermined. This CDR3 is built from 13 residues. V was shortened by 4 bases and J by 5 bases, with 12 bases between the two germline ends. Germline V gene data show CDR1 as SQVTM and CDR2 as ANQGSEA. The CDR3 DNA follows: TGCAGCGTTGTGACGGGCGGGGATCAGCCCCAGCATTTT. Its translation is CSVVTGGDQPQHF. Using reference TRBV29-1 and TRBJ1-5 for the parts outside the CDR3, the full variable domain is SAVISQKPSRDICQRGTSLTIQCQVDSQVTMMFWYRQQPGQSLTLIATANQGSEATYESGFVIDKFPISRPNLTFSTLTVSNMSPEDSSIYLCSVVTGGDQPQHFGDGTRLSIL.

The chain employs TRBV25-1 and TRBJ1-2; D unclear. CDR1 is MGHDK, CDR2 SYGVNS, per germline. CDR3 length equals 13 residues. Trimming took off 1 base at V and 0 bases at J, with 3 bases between the two ends. The DNA of the CDR3 is TGTGCCAGCAGTGAATTAGCTAACTATGGCTACACCTTC. Translation: CASSELANYGYTF.